This T cell receptor beta chain stems from a study of siplizumab effects on memory and regulatory T cells. The study's findings and limits: Researchers could not give a naive or memory phenotype to roughly 75-95% of proliferating CD4+ or CD8+ clones.

In regard to this clone: Its antigen is unidentified.

Some clones are missing from TCRdb's copy, which holds only in-frame ones; the method was immunoSEQ multiplex PCR. The sample has roughly 100,000 clones, 80% to 95% seen once; the top ten hold approximately 5.9%. Sequenced input: CD8+ T cells sorted from blood. This TCR was recovered from a human donor in good health.

The CDR3 reads CASSASGGARNEQFF. The CDR3 DNA follows: TGTGCCAGCAGCGCTAGCGGGGGGGCGCGGAATGAGCAGTTCTTC. This chain uses TRBV9 with TRBJ2-1; 12 bases agree with TRBD2. Germline V CDR1 and CDR2: SGDLS, YYNGEE. The CDR3 totals 15 residues. V lost 3 bases to trimming and J lost 7 bases; unmatched junction nucleotides: 5.